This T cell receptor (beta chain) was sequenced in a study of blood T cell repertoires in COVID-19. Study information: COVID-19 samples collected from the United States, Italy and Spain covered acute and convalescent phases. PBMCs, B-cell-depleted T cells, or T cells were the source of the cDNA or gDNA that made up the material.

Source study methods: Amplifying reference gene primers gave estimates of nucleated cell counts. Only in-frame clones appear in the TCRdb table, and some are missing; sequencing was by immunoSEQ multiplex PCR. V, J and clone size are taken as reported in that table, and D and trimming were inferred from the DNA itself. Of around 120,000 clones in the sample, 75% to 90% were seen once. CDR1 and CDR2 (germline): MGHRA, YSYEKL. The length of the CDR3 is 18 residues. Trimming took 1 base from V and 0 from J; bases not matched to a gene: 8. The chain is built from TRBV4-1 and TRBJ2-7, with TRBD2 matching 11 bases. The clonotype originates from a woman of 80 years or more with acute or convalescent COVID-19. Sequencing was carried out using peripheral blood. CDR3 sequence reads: CASSQGLAGGFGSYEQYF. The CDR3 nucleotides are TGCGCCAGCAGCCAAGGGCTAGCGGGGGGTTTCGGCTCCTACGAGCAGTACTTC.